This TCR beta chain emerged from a study of read filtering for tumor transcriptome and immune sequencing. At the level of the study: Whole-transcriptome libraries were prepared after DNase treatment.

Overall study results and limits: IR-seq and RNA-seq agreed better without single-read clonotypes.

The V end was cut by 7 bases, the J end by 7 bases, with 17 bases between. Germline V gene sequence: CDR1 SGHTA, CDR2 FQGNSA. The length of the CDR3 is 13 residues. Molecular barcoded adaptors covering alpha/delta and beta/gamma chains were used on approximately 400 ng RNA. TCRdb analysed the reads with MiXCR anew, one entry per CDR3 protein. The sample consists of 50,000 or so distinct CDR3 sequences, roughly 20% of them appearing once. This clonotype was seen ten or more times. Its target is unknown. The chain recombines TRBV7-2 with TRBJ2-7; tentatively, D is TRBD1 or TRBD2 (5 bases each). The sequencing input was a population of CD138-negative cells sorted from bone marrow. The receptor was isolated from a donor aged 40 or older with multiple myeloma. CDR3 loop: CASIGANSGEQYF. The CDR3 DNA is TGTGCCAGCATCGGGGCCAATTCGGGGGAGCAGTACTTC.